This TCR beta chain originates from a study of blood T cell repertoires in COVID-19. About the study: The United States, Italy and Spain provided the acute and convalescent COVID-19 samples.

One Seattle source followed patients from active infection through their disease course. How the authors handled the data: Estimated nucleated cell counts came from reference gene primer amplification. Using immunoSEQ multiplex PCR, the repertoire was profiled, and TCRdb retains in-frame clones only, with some absent. The DNA gave D and trimming, while V, J and clone size come from that table. The table has approximately 150,000 clones, 88% seen once; the top ten hold 2.5%. The germline gives CDR1 MGHDK, CDR2 SYGVNS. CDR3 length: 15 residues. V was shortened by 2 bases and J by 11 bases, with 18 bases between the two germline ends.

The specimen sequenced was peripheral blood. This chain connects TRBV25-1 to TRBJ1-4; possibly TRBD1 for D (6 bases). The sequence was collected from a human donor with COVID-19, enrolled during active disease. The donor label of this sample is uncertain. CDR3 sequence (DNA): TGTGCCAGCAGTGAAAGGGGACACCTAAAAGGGAAACTGTTTTTT. It translates to CASSERGHLKGKLFF.